A selection of T cell receptor beta chains follows, all from one sample in a study of T cell changes during pregnancy in multiple sclerosis. Sequencing was performed with immunoSEQ multiplex PCR; in TCRdb, only in-frame clones are kept and a portion is missing. The sample lists 50,000 to 70,000 clones; 90% to 95% were seen once. Here the sequenced sample was CD8+ T cells from peripheral blood mononuclear cells, taken before pregnancy. All receptors come from a female donor with multiple sclerosis, enrolled in a pregnancy study. The conserved cysteine and the conserved F or W are not part of the CDR3 here.

cdr3_length	v_call	cdr3_aa
15	TRBV9	ASSPGGGTSSYNEQF
11	TRBV9	ASSEGGILEAF
13	TRBV9	ASSVMGGGTDTQY
16	TRBV7-3	ASSLMGSGGLGTDTQY
12	TRBV7-6	ASSSLDRGYEQY
12	TRBV14	ASSVGTGSYEQY
12	TRBV28	ASSPPGFQETQY
13	TRBV9	ASSAHSGDLPEQY
12	TRBV13	ASSPSDSRAGYT
11	TRBV15	ATSTRRDNEQF
12	TRBV7-8	ASSDRRGGRTQY
12	TRBV5-1	ASSLGQGVDEQY
14	TRBV10-3	AISGEWARMNTEAF
15	TRBV7-9	ASSPAPGLLNTGELF
15	TRBV5-1	ASSLEGTGLADSPLH
13	TRBV7-6	ASSLAGGVPDTQY
16	TRBV18	ASSPVPNYRSSHTEAF
11	TRBV7-8	ASSLAQVHEQY
14	TRBV13	ASSNTGQGAHGELF
12	TRBV6-6	ASTRDRSNEKLF
12	TRBV9	ASSVGDSNQPQH
15	TRBV9	ASSTYVELGGGYEQF
14	TRBV9	ASSVGLSPNTGELF
12	TRBV27	ASRTGQLINEQF
10	TRBV7-9	ASSSQTGELF
12	TRBV4-1	ASSQEFGGSEQY
11	TRBV5-5	ASGGTGSYEQY
12	TRBV19	ASSIIQPNEKLF
16	TRBV27	ASSLLASGGVGTDTQY
12	TRBV19	ASSSWTGRWEQY
13	TRBV5-6	ASSGSRDSYNEQF
11	TRBV5-6	ASSILVLETQY
12	TRBV29-1	SAPGLYSGNEQF
12	TRBV9	ASSASGAGNTIY
11	TRBV29-1	SVADRVNSPLH
13	TRBV27	VAGPGGRSPDTQY
11	TRBV30	AWQSGDQETQY
16	TRBV19	ASSMIYPPRGGRYGYT
13	TRBV19	ASSIGFAELQPQH
12	TRBV14	ASSHRGRNQPQH
11	TRBV27	ATRDSGSDEQF
12	TRBV27	ASSSGTKQETQY
12	TRBV27	ASSFRGGSTQAF
13	TRBV5-5	ASSSGTITNEKLF
11	TRBV28	ASRDRDSNEAF
12	TRBV29-1	SVDESGGADTQY
11	TRBV29-1	SVDRGGQETQY
11	TRBV11-2	ASSTGQASPLH
12	TRBV6-1	ASSGYRTGNEQY
11	TRBV5-1	ASSLGTDIEAF